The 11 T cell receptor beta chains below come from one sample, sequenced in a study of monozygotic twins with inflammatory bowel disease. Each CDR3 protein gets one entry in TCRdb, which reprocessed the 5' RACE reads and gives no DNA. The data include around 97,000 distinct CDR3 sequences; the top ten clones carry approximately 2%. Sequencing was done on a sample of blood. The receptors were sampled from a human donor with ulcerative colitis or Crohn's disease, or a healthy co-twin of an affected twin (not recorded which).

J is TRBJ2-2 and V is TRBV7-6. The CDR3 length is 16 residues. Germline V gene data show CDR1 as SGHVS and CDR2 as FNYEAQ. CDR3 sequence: CASSSPGPAAPGELFF.

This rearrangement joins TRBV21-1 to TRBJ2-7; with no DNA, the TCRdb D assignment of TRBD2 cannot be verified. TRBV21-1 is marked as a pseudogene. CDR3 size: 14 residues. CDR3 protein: CASTVRDQIYEQYF.

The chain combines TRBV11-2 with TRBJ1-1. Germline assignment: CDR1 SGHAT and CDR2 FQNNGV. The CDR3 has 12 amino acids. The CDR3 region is CASSLGRIEAFF.

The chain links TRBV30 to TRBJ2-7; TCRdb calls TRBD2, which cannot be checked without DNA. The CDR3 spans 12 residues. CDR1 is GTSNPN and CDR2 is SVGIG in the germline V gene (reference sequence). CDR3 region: CAWATSGYEQYF.

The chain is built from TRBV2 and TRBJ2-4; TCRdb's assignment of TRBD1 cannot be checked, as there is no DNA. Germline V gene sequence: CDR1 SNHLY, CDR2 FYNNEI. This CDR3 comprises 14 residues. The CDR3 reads CASRTDIAKNIQYF.

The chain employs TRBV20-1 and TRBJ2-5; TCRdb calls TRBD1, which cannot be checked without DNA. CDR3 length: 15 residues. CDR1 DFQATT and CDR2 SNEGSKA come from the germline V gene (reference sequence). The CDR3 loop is CSASLSRILQETQYF.

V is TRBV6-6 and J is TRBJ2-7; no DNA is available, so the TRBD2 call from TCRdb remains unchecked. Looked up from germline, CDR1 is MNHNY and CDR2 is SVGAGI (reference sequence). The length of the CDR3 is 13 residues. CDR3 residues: CASMGTTRREQYF.

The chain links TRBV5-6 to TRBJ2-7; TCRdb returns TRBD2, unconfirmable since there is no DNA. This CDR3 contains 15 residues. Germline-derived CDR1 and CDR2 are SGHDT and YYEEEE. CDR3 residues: CASSNRDSGLRRQYF.

CDR3 sequence reads: CASSLKVNQPDTQYF. V and J are TRBV7-8 and TRBJ2-3. The CDR3 length is 15 residues. CDR1 SGHVS and CDR2 FQNEAQ come from the germline V gene.

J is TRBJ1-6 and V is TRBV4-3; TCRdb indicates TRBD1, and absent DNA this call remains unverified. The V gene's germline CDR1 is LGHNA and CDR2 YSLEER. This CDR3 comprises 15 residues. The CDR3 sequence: CASSQPGTGNSPLHF.

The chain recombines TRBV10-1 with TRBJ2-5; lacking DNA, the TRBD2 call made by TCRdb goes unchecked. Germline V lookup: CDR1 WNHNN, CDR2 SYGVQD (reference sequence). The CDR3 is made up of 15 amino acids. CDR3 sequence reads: CASSAGRANQETQYF.